This T cell receptor (beta chain) stems from a study of blood T cell repertoires in COVID-19. In the study's own analysis: Reference gene primer amplification gave nucleated cell count estimates. The repertoire was sequenced with immunoSEQ multiplex PCR; TCRdb's copy has only in-frame clones and lacks some. V and J calls and clone size are copied from that table; D and trimming were computed from the DNA. The sample shows around 310,000 clones, about nine tenths of them seen only once. In this sample, this clone turned up once. V was pared by 0 bases and J by 7 bases, with 14 bases between. This CDR3 spans 15 amino acids. Germline CDR1 SGHKS, CDR2 YYEKEE (reference sequence).

Sample: PBMCs or T cells enriched from blood (not recorded which). This receptor was obtained from a woman between 25 and 40 years old who had recovered from COVID-19. The rearrangement links TRBV5-5 to TRBJ2-1; tentative D call: TRBD1 (5 bases). The CDR3 is CASSLVGQRPNEQFF. The DNA of the CDR3 is TGTGCCAGCAGCTTGGTTGGACAAAGACCTAATGAGCAGTTCTTC.